These 24 T cell receptor beta chains came from one sample sequenced in a study of control samples from healthy donors and cancer patients. The method was immunoSEQ multiplex PCR; TCRdb's version includes in-frame clones alone and lacks a portion of them. The sample contains 45,000 to 55,000 clones, roughly 95% of which appear only once. The sample taken for sequencing was blood. These receptors all come from a man aged 25-40 years in good health.

The V call is TRBV7-9, the J call TRBJ2-7; D is undetermined. Between the trimmed V and J ends, which lost 2 bases and 0 bases, there was a span of 11 bases. CDR3 length: 15 residues. Germline V gene sequence: CDR1 SEHNR, CDR2 FQNEAQ (reference sequence). The CDR3 reads CASSLSDPSSYEQYF. CDR3 nucleotide sequence: TGTGCCAGCAGCTTAAGTGATCCGAGCTCCTACGAGCAGTACTTC.

CDR3 sequence reads: CASSDRELGEQYF. As DNA, the CDR3 is TGCGCCAGCAGTGACCGGGAGTTAGGCGAGCAGTACTTC. The J gene is TRBJ2-7, the V gene TRBV10-1; D is perhaps TRBD2 (6 bases). Between the trimmed V and J ends, which lost 3 bases and 6 bases, there was a span of 12 bases. CDR1 and CDR2 (germline): WNHNN, SYGVQD (reference sequence). The CDR3 sequence is 13 residues long.

This clone is a singleton in its sample. The J gene is TRBJ1-1, the V gene TRBV5-1; D might be TRBD1 (5 bases). The length of the CDR3 is 16 residues. Trimming removed 3 bases from V and 6 bases from J, with 21 bases in between. CDR1 and CDR2 from the germline V gene are SGHRS and YFSETQ. As DNA, the CDR3 is TGCGCCAGCAGCTCGACTGGAGGAGGGGCCTACGCTGAAGCTTTCTTT. This codes for CASSSTGGGAYAEAFF.

V is TRBV7-9 and J is TRBJ2-1, with TRBD2 identical over 11 bases. The CDR3 is 17 residues long. Germline assignment: CDR1 SEHNR and CDR2 FQNEAQ (reference sequence). V shed 0 bases and J 8 bases; nucleotides not matched to a gene: 9. The CDR3 region is CASSLALASGRFDEQFF. In nucleotides, the CDR3 is TGTGCCAGCAGCTTAGCCCTTGCTAGCGGGAGGTTCGATGAGCAGTTCTTC.

The chain joins TRBV5-5 to TRBJ1-6; D is uncertain. Germline CDR1 is SGHKS and CDR2 is YYEKEE (reference sequence). The ends were cut back, 0 bases at V and 8 bases at J, with 12 bases in the middle. The CDR3 is 15 amino acids. In nucleotides, the CDR3 is TGTGCCAGCAGCTTGGGGGCGGGGTGGGATTCACCCCTCCACTTT. Amino acid sequence: CASSLGAGWDSPLHF.

Points on this clone: Different DNA sequences within this sample yield the same CDR3. The J gene is TRBJ2-1, the V gene TRBV5-1; perhaps TRBD2 as D (5 bases). The length of the CDR3 is 13 residues. V lost 0 bases and J lost 10, with 11 bases in between. The germline V gene encodes CDR1 SGHRS and CDR2 YFSETQ. CDR3 residues: CASSLGLANEQFF. The DNA of the CDR3 is TGCGCCAGCAGCTTGGGTCTAGCAAACGAGCAGTTCTTC.

The chain joins TRBV30 to TRBJ1-4; the match to TRBD1 covers 7 bases. With V trimmed by 3 bases and J by 5 bases, 6 bases remained unmatched. The length of the CDR3 is 14 residues. Germline loops: CDR1 GTSNPN, CDR2 SVGIG (reference sequence). The chain's CDR3 is CAWSRGQLNEKLFF. The CDR3, as DNA: TGTGCCTGGAGCCGGGGACAGCTAAATGAAAAACTGTTTTTT.

The rearrangement joins TRBV24-1 to TRBJ2-1; 8 nucleotides line up with TRBD1. The CDR3 extends over 15 amino acids. After removal of 1 base from V and 9 bases from J, the junction contained 7 bases not matched to a gene. Germline-derived CDR1 and CDR2 are KGHDR and SFDVKD. CDR3 sequence: CATSDFSRTGLEQFF. CDR3 nucleotide sequence: TGTGCCACCAGTGATTTCTCGAGGACAGGGCTTGAGCAGTTCTTC.

J is TRBJ2-1 and V is TRBV27, with 9 positions matching TRBD2. V shed 3 bases and J 7 bases; nucleotides not matched to a gene: 7. Germline CDR1 MNHEY, CDR2 SMNVEV (reference sequence). CDR3 length: 15 amino acids. CDR3 nucleotides: TGTGCCAGCAGTTTGGGTAGCGGGAGTAGTAATGAGCAGTTCTTC. Protein sequence: CASSLGSGSSNEQFF.

J is TRBJ1-4 and V is TRBV5-6; possible D gene TRBD1, 5 bases. In germline, CDR1 is SGHDT, CDR2 YYEEEE. V lost 3 bases, J lost 7 bases, and 22 bases lay in between. The CDR3 covers 17 residues. The CDR3 region is CASSSPVGGRYGEKLFF. DNA of the CDR3: TGTGCCAGCAGCTCCCCTGTCGGGGGAAGATACGGTGAAAAACTGTTTTTT.

V is TRBV19 and J is TRBJ1-5, with TRBD1 matching 8 bases. The CDR3 spans 16 residues. The V gene end was trimmed by 3 bases and the J gene end by 2 bases; junction bases not matched to a gene: 6. CDR1 LNHDA and CDR2 SQIVND come from the germline V gene (reference sequence). The CDR3 DNA reads TGTGCCAGTAGTATGTTCGCAGGGGGCGGCAATCAGCCCCAGCATTTT. It specifies CASSMFAGGGNQPQHF.

This clone was found once. The chain is built from TRBV6-1 and TRBJ2-3, with a tentative D call TRBD2 (5 bases). Trimming removed 2 bases from V and 4 bases from J, with 19 bases in between. Germline CDR1 reads MNHNS; CDR2 reads SASEGT. The CDR3 extends over 17 amino acids. The CDR3 here is CASSEHEIIPGADTQYF. CDR3 sequence (DNA): TGTGCCAGCAGTGAACATGAGATAATTCCCGGGGCAGATACGCAGTATTTT.

The V and J genes are TRBV9 and TRBJ2-1; D gene ambiguous. Trimming removed 0 bases from V and 3 bases from J, with 10 bases in between. The CDR3 spans 15 residues. Germline CDR1 and CDR2: SGDLS and YYNGEE. CDR3 residues: CASSVGEASYNEQFF. The CDR3 coding sequence is TGTGCCAGCAGCGTAGGGGAAGCGAGCTACAATGAGCAGTTCTTC.

This chain joins TRBV7-9 and TRBJ2-7; D ambiguous. This CDR3 has 15 residues. V was shortened by 5 bases and J by 0 bases, with 14 bases between the two germline ends. CDR1 is SEHNR, CDR2 FQNEAQ, per germline (reference sequence). The CDR3 DNA sequence: TGTGCCAGCAGCCCGCGGCAGTCCTACTCCTACGAGCAGTACTTC. Protein product: CASSPRQSYSYEQYF.

The V gene is TRBV27, the J gene TRBJ2-1; 15 nucleotides match TRBD2. CDR3 size: 18 residues. V lost 2 bases, J lost 9 bases, and 11 bases stayed unmatched. The V gene's germline CDR1 is MNHEY and CDR2 SMNVEV (reference sequence). This chain's CDR3 is CASSLPPGAGLAGGEQFF. CDR3 sequence (DNA): TGTGCCAGCAGTTTACCCCCCGGGGCGGGACTAGCGGGAGGTGAGCAGTTCTTC.

This sequence joins TRBV12-3 or TRBV12-4 and TRBJ2-7; D is possibly TRBD1 (6 bases). The CDR3 spans 13 residues. The V end lost 1 base, the J end lost 4 bases, and 8 bases lay between the germline ends. The CDR3 region has the DNA TGTGCCAGCAGTTTAGGGGGGCTGTACGAGCAGTACTTC. Its protein product is CASSLGGLYEQYF.

The gene calls are TRBV9 and TRBJ2-3, with 7 bases lining up with TRBD2. CDR1 and CDR2 (germline): SGDLS, YYNGEE. This CDR3 spans 14 amino acids. Trimming at V came to 3 bases and at J to 2 bases, leaving 3 bases not matched to a gene. CDR3 DNA: TGTGCCAGCAGCGCTAGCGGAGCCACAGATACGCAGTATTTT. Its translation is CASSASGATDTQYF.

The chain recombines TRBV28 with TRBJ1-5; D is uncertain. Trimming took 1 base from V and 3 from J, leaving 7 bases between them. The CDR3 contains 14 residues. Germline V gene data show CDR1 as MDHEN and CDR2 as SYDVKM. The DNA for the CDR3 is TGTGCCAGCAGTTTATTTACTATCAATCAGCCCCAGCATTTT. It translates to CASSLFTINQPQHF.

The CDR3 DNA is TGTGCCAGCAGTTTAAGACAGACTAATGAAAAACTGTTTTTT. Protein product: CASSLRQTNEKLFF. The rearrangement uses TRBV27 and TRBJ1-4; tentative D call: TRBD1 (5 bases). The CDR3 has 14 amino acids. V lost 2 bases and J lost 2, with 6 bases in between. CDR1 MNHEY and CDR2 SMNVEV come from the germline V gene (reference sequence).

The chain is built from TRBV6-5 and TRBJ2-3, with TRBD1 as a possible D gene (5 bases). The germline CDR1 and CDR2 sequences are MNHEY and SVGAGI. The CDR3 is 11 residues long. V dropped 2 bases and J dropped 9 bases, with 6 bases sitting between them. CDR3 bases: TGTGCCAGCAGTTACGGACAAACGCAGTATTTT. Residues: CASSYGQTQYF.

The chain carries TRBV19 and TRBJ2-7; 9 bases agree with TRBD1. The CDR3 loop spans 14 amino acids. The V gene's germline CDR1 is LNHDA and CDR2 SQIVND (reference sequence). V lost 5 bases to trimming and J lost 2 bases; unmatched junction nucleotides: 4. The CDR3 loop is CASSFGTGTYEQYF. The CDR3, as DNA: TGTGCCAGTAGTTTCGGGACAGGGACCTACGAGCAGTACTTC.

J is TRBJ1-5 and V is TRBV2; the D gene is possibly TRBD1 (6 bases). Germline loops: CDR1 SNHLY, CDR2 FYNNEI. CDR3 length equals 14 residues. Trimming took 6 bases from V and 3 from J, leaving 12 bases between them. CDR3 sequence: CASRAGTPNQPQHF. The CDR3 bases are TGTGCCAGCAGGGCCGGGACACCCAATCAGCCCCAGCATTTT. The variable domain in full, with the rest retrieved from reference TRBV2 and TRBJ1-5, is EPEVTQTPSHQVTQMGQEVILRCVPISNHLYFYWYRQILGQKVEFLVSFYNNEISEKSEIFDDQFSVERPDGSNFTLKIRSTKLEDSAMYFCASRAGTPNQPQHFGDGTRLSIL.

The genes are TRBV24-1 and TRBJ2-2, with D possibly matching TRBD1 (6 bases). The germline V gene encodes CDR1 KGHDR and CDR2 SFDVKD. Trimming shortened V by 0 bases and J by 0 bases, and 13 bases separated the two germline ends. This CDR3 region has 18 residues. CDR3 bases: TGTGCCACCAGTGATTTGGCCTTAGGGGACACGAACACCGGGGAGCTGTTTTTT. Amino acids: CATSDLALGDTNTGELFF.

The chain is built from TRBV6-2 or TRBV6-3 and TRBJ2-5; weak D call: TRBD2 (6 bases). CDR3 length: 13 amino acids. V was shortened by 5 bases and J by 3 bases, with 10 bases between the two germline ends. In germline, CDR1 is MNHEY, CDR2 SVGEGT. The CDR3 nucleotides are TGTGCCAGCAGTAGGGAGCGGGAAGAGACCCAGTACTTC. Protein product: CASSREREETQYF.